What follows is one TCR beta chain and its context. Its antigen is as yet unknown. The sample comes from a study of shared clonotypes between healthy human individuals. Generated by immunoSEQ multiplex PCR, the TCRdb table keeps only in-frame clones and is missing some. The sample records some 2,000,000 clones, roughly 95% being singletons. The CDR3 loop spans 13 amino acids. Per germline, CDR1 SGHNT and CDR2 YYREEE (reference sequence). Study-wide points: When compared with the clonotypes that were shared by all four sorted-subset donors, the non-shared clonotypes turned out to have lower generation probabilities.

All donors were healthy HIV-negative adults lacking recent acute infections or vaccinations. The chain combines TRBV5-4 with TRBJ2-5; tentatively, D is TRBD2 (5 bases). TRBJ2-7 matches the DNA end more closely, so the J call is doubtful. Sample: naive CD4+ T cells sorted from blood. Described subset: CD45RA+ positively selected. The clonotype comes from a man between 18 and 35 years old in good health. The CDR3 region is CASSRSVPYEQYF. The CDR3 DNA reads TGTGCCAGCAGCCGTAGCGTTCCCTACGAGCAGTACTTC.